This TCR beta chain was documented in a study of T cell repertoires in cytomegalovirus infection. At the level of the study: In public TCR beta signatures, there were indications of both CMV infection and matching HLA type. Study observations and caveats: Cumulative public TCR beta family frequency identified CMV carriers with the relevant HLA.

Germline assignment: CDR1 SNHLY and CDR2 FYNNEI. The CDR3 length is 15 residues. Trimming shortened V by 2 bases and J by 6 bases, and 13 bases separated the two germline ends. This clonotype was observed many times. Its antigen is unknown. Via MiXCR, TCRdb re-called the reads, giving one row per CDR3 protein. The data contain around 300,000 distinct CDR3 sequences, roughly 23% of them singletons. The clonotype was recovered from a human donor in good health (CMV status not recorded). Some clones in this sample may be carry-over from other donors' samples. This chain connects TRBV2 to TRBJ2-2; D is possibly TRBD1 (5 bases). Material: PBMCs. Written as DNA, the CDR3 is TGTGCCAGCAGTGAACTTGGCAGGGTGTCCGGGGAGCTGTTTTTT. Protein sequence: CASSELGRVSGELFF.